This passage covers 25 T cell receptor beta chains from one sample sequenced in a study of regulatory T cells in long-lasting Graves disease. Building of the TCR beta libraries involved iRepertoire HTBI primers and Arm-PCR of CDR3 regions. TCRdb reprocessed the multiplex PCR reads with MiXCR, giving one entry per CDR3 protein. The sample contains 580,000 or so distinct CDR3 sequences, about 16% of which appear only once. Indicated time point: newly diagnosed GD, antithyroid drugs for less than 3 months. PBMCs provided the RNA from which the TCR library was made. The same data also contributed to another study, on T cells in Graves' hyperthyroidism and ophthalmopathy.

The sample in question was peripheral blood mononuclear cells (PBMCs), obtained at new diagnosis, from a patient treated with antithyroid drugs. The receptors stem from a man aged 18-30 years with Graves disease.

This clonotype was counted only a few times. This chain joins TRBV30 and TRBJ2-2; D is undetermined. The CDR3 consists of 10 residues. Germline V gives CDR1 GTSNPN, CDR2 SVGIG (reference sequence). With 4 bases removed from V and 3 bases from J, the gap between germline ends came to 0 bases. In nucleotides, the CDR3 is TGTGCCTGGAACACCGGGGAGCTGTTTTTT. Translation gives CAWNTGELFF.

This clonotype was seen more than once but under ten times. A much larger clone is a single base away; this may be a read error. The chain recombines TRBV28 with TRBJ2-7; D ambiguous. Germline-derived CDR1 and CDR2 are MDHEN and SYDVKM. The CDR3 has 14 amino acids. As DNA, the CDR3 is TGTGCCAGCAGGGGAACGACGAGCTCCTACGGGCAGTACTTC. It is translated as CASRGTTSSYGQYF.

This clonotype was counted between two and nine times. The gene calls are TRBV27 and TRBJ2-2; 12 nucleotides line up with TRBD2. The junction had 9 bases not matched to a gene; V was cut back by 6 bases and J by 7 bases. CDR3 size: 16 residues. CDR1 MNHEY and CDR2 SMNVEV come from the germline V gene (reference sequence). The CDR3 spells CASSPILAGGLGELFF. CDR3 nucleotides: TGTGCCAGCAGCCCCATCCTAGCGGGAGGGCTCGGGGAGCTGTTTTTT.

The rearrangement links TRBV3-1 to TRBJ2-3; no definite D call. CDR1 is LGHDT and CDR2 is YNNKEL in the germline V gene (reference sequence). This CDR3 has 14 amino acids. Between the trimmed V and J ends, which lost 0 bases and 6 bases, there was a span of 10 bases. DNA for the CDR3: TGTGCCAGCAGCCAAGAAACAAGTTGGGATACGCAGTATTTT. This gives the protein CASSQETSWDTQYF.

The chain combines TRBV27 with TRBJ2-1; 7 nucleotides agree with TRBD2. This CDR3 is 16 amino acids long. Unmatched junction bases numbered 4, after V lost 0 bases and J lost 2 bases. The germline V gene encodes CDR1 MNHEY and CDR2 SMNVEV (reference sequence). The CDR3 region has the DNA TGTGCCAGCAGTTTATCTGCGGGAGACCCCTACAATGAGCAGTTCTTC. This encodes CASSLSAGDPYNEQFF.

Written as DNA, the CDR3 is TGTGCCAGTAGTATAAGGGGCGCTTGGTCCGGGGAGCTGTTTTTT. Translated: CASSIRGAWSGELFF. The genes are TRBV19 and TRBJ2-2, with D tentatively TRBD1 (5 bases). The germline CDR1 and CDR2 sequences are LNHDA and SQIVND (reference sequence). This CDR3 is built from 15 residues. V was cut by 2 bases and J by 6 bases, with 13 bases left in between.

The CDR3 loop is CASISGLHQPQHF. As DNA, the CDR3 is TGTGCCAGCATTTCGGGGCTCCATCAGCCCCAGCATTTT. The genes are TRBV28 and TRBJ1-5; maybe TRBD1 (5 bases). Trimming cost V 7 bases and J 5 bases, with 12 bases left between them. This CDR3 is 13 amino acids long. Looked up from germline, CDR1 is MDHEN and CDR2 is SYDVKM.

The V gene is TRBV6-1, the J gene TRBJ1-5; D possibly corresponds to TRBD1 (5 bases). Germline V CDR1 and CDR2: MNHNS, SASEGT. CDR3 length: 15 amino acids. The V end was cut by 2 bases, the J end by 5 bases, with 13 bases between. In DNA, the CDR3 is TGTGCCAGCAGTGAATCTACGCGAGGGGATCAGCCCCAGCATTTT. This sequence encodes CASSESTRGDQPQHF.

This clonotype has a count of ten or more. The V and J genes are TRBV24-1 and TRBJ1-4; D unclear. V was trimmed by 0 bases and J by 2 bases, leaving 9 bases between them. In germline, CDR1 is KGHDR, CDR2 SFDVKD. The CDR3 runs 16 residues. The CDR3 sequence: CATSDLPRWTNEKLFF. CDR3 nucleotide sequence: TGTGCCACCAGTGATTTGCCCCGCTGGACTAATGAAAAACTGTTTTTT.

This clonotype was detected a few times. The chain uses TRBV20-1 and TRBJ1-5; a weak D match, TRBD1 (5 bases). With 3 bases removed from V and 5 bases from J, the gap between germline ends came to 8 bases. The CDR3 totals 12 residues. CDR1 and CDR2 (germline): DFQATT, SNEGSKA (reference sequence). CDR3 sequence: CSARKGDQPQHF. CDR3 nucleotide sequence: TGCAGTGCTAGGAAAGGGGATCAGCCCCAGCATTTT.

This clonotype was seen at least ten times. This chain links TRBV6-1 with TRBJ2-1, with 11 positions matching TRBD1. The CDR3 is 15 amino acids. Trimming cost V 6 bases and J 8 bases; bases outside gene matches: 9. The germline V gene encodes CDR1 MNHNS and CDR2 SASEGT. CDR3 sequence (DNA): TGTGCCAGCAGAATCCGGGACAGGGGGAGCTATGAGCAGTTCTTC. Its translation is CASRIRDRGSYEQFF.

This clonotype was recorded at least ten times. The V gene is TRBV28, the J gene TRBJ2-2, with 7 positions matching TRBD2. The trim removed 9 bases at V and 0 bases at J, leaving 4 bases unmatched. Germline CDR1 and CDR2: MDHEN and SYDVKM. The CDR3 is 14 amino acids. CDR3 residues: CASIAGSNTGELFF. As DNA, the CDR3 is TGTGCCAGTATAGCGGGTTCGAACACCGGGGAGCTGTTTTTT.

A single count supports this clonotype. This may be a read error: a much more frequent sequence differs by one nucleotide. The rearrangement joins TRBV30 to TRBJ1-5; D gene uncertain. V was cut by 5 bases and J by 7 bases, with 12 bases left in between. The CDR3 runs 12 residues. Per the germline V gene, CDR1 is GTSNPN and CDR2 is SVGIG (reference sequence). The CDR3 loop is CAWDMAGQPQHF. Here the CDR3 DNA reads TGTGCCTGGGACATGGCTGGCCAGCCCCAGCATTTT.

Many counts were recorded for this clonotype. This chain links TRBV13 with TRBJ2-7; 8 bases match TRBD2. J lost 7 bases, V lost 5 bases, and 16 bases had no gene match. CDR3 size: 16 residues. Per the germline V gene, CDR1 is PRHDT and CDR2 is FYEKMQ (reference sequence). The CDR3 loop is CASSRGPGLGGGEQYF. CDR3 coding DNA: TGTGCCAGCAGCCGAGGGCCGGGACTAGGAGGAGGGGAGCAGTACTTC.

This clonotype was seen more than once but under ten times. The chain recombines TRBV9 with TRBJ2-7; 8 bases are a match to TRBD2. With V trimmed by 1 base and J by 3 bases, 3 bases remained unmatched. In germline, CDR1 is SGDLS, CDR2 YYNGEE. CDR3 size: 14 residues. In nucleotides, the CDR3 is TGTGCCAGCAGCGTATCAGCGGGAGACTACGAGCAGTACTTC. This gives the protein CASSVSAGDYEQYF.

This chain connects TRBV6-5 to TRBJ2-7; TRBD2 matches 15 bases. This CDR3 has 19 residues. CDR1 and CDR2 (germline): MNHEY, SVGAGI. V lost 4 bases to trimming and J lost 3 bases; unmatched junction nucleotides: 13. The CDR3 here is CASSSVSGGLAGGRYEQYF. CDR3 DNA: TGTGCCAGCAGTTCGGTATCAGGAGGACTAGCGGGAGGGCGCTACGAGCAGTACTTC.

The rearrangement uses TRBV7-9 and TRBJ2-5; no clear D. V was cut by 2 bases and J by 2 bases, with 9 bases left in between. CDR1 SEHNR and CDR2 FQNEAQ come from the germline V gene (reference sequence). The length of the CDR3 is 14 residues. The CDR3 here is CASSLIYGQETQYF. The DNA for the CDR3 is TGTGCCAGCAGCTTAATTTACGGACAAGAGACCCAGTACTTC.

This clonotype was observed a few times. The chain recombines TRBV2 with TRBJ2-2, with 8 bases matching TRBD2. In germline, CDR1 is SNHLY, CDR2 FYNNEI. This CDR3 region has 13 residues. With 6 bases clipped from V and 5 bases from J, the junction kept 2 bases outside the gene matches. The CDR3, as DNA: TGTGCCAGCAGGCGGGGGGAGACCGGGGAGCTGTTTTTT. Translation: CASRRGETGELFF.

The chain carries TRBV5-6 and TRBJ1-1; possibly TRBD1 for D (5 bases). Trimming cost V 4 bases and J 10 bases, with 11 bases left between them. This CDR3 comprises 11 residues. Germline CDR1 SGHDT, CDR2 YYEEEE. This chain's CDR3 is CASSGGLLAFF. CDR3 in DNA: TGTGCCAGCAGCGGGGGACTCCTAGCTTTCTTT.

The gene calls are TRBV9 and TRBJ1-5; no clear D. This CDR3 contains 13 residues. Trimming stripped 3 bases from V and 2 bases from J, with 6 bases between. Germline values: CDR1 SGDLS, CDR2 YYNGEE. CDR3 sequence reads: CASSAGGNQPQHF. CDR3 DNA: TGTGCCAGCAGCGCCGGAGGCAATCAGCCCCAGCATTTT.

There are many counts of this clonotype. The chain links TRBV7-9 to TRBJ1-6; a possible D gene is TRBD1 (5 bases). CDR3 length equals 15 residues. The germline V gene has CDR1 SEHNR and CDR2 FQNEAQ (reference sequence). The ends were cut back, 5 bases at V and 5 bases at J, with 13 bases in the middle. CDR3 amino acids: CASSPLGQDNSPLHF. For the CDR3, the DNA is TGTGCCAGCAGCCCGCTGGGGCAGGATAATTCACCCCTCCACTTT.

This clonotype was picked up many times. The chain joins TRBV5-1 to TRBJ2-7; 12 bases fit TRBD2. Germline CDR1 is SGHRS and CDR2 is YFSETQ. This CDR3 contains 17 residues. The V gene end was trimmed by 0 bases and the J gene end by 2 bases; junction bases not matched to a gene: 6. In DNA form, the CDR3 reads TGCGCCAGCAGCTTGGATTACCGACTAGCGGGGGCCTACGAGCAGTACTTC. Translating it yields CASSLDYRLAGAYEQYF.

This chain uses TRBV19 with TRBJ1-1; unclear D gene. The germline CDR1 and CDR2 sequences are LNHDA and SQIVND (reference sequence). The CDR3 is 18 amino acids. The V gene lost 4 bases and the J gene lost 5 bases, with 26 bases spanning the gap. This CDR3 reads CASSTIFGVGVIATEAFF. Here the CDR3 DNA reads TGTGCCAGTAGTACCATATTTGGGGTTGGGGTGATTGCGACTGAAGCTTTCTTT.

J is TRBJ2-3 and V is TRBV7-3; D unresolved. The V end lost 7 bases, the J end lost 1 base, and 12 bases lay between the germline ends. The CDR3 length is 14 residues. In germline, CDR1 is SGHTA, CDR2 FQGTGA. In nucleotides, the CDR3 is TGTGCCAGCACCTCGGGCAGCGGCACAGATACGCAGTATTTT. Translating it yields CASTSGSGTDTQYF.

The rearrangement joins TRBV19 to TRBJ1-2; D is undetermined. With 5 bases removed from V and 5 bases from J, the gap between germline ends came to 21 bases. CDR3 length: 16 residues. The germline V gene has CDR1 LNHDA and CDR2 SQIVND (reference sequence). CDR3 DNA: TGTGCCAGTAGTCCACGGTCTCGACGGATCATTTATGGCTACACCTTC. Residues: CASSPRSRRIIYGYTF.